Below, 9 T cell receptor beta chains from the same sample are listed, as sequenced in a study of cytomegalovirus exposure and HLA in healthy donors. PCR amplification relied on 60 Vbeta primers (plus 13 Jbeta primers). Sequenced by immunoSEQ multiplex PCR; TCRdb stores in-frame clones only, minus some. The sample shows 120,000 or so clones, around 83% of them seen only once. The sample consisted of PBMCs. These receptor sequences come from a woman aged 55-75 years in good health and CMV-seropositive.

The chain employs TRBV6-5 and TRBJ2-7, with 10 bases identical to TRBD2. The V segment lost 0 bases and the J segment 2 bases; nucleotides outside the gene matches: 4. CDR3 length equals 16 residues. Germline CDR1 reads MNHEY; CDR2 reads SVGAGI. This CDR3 reads CASSYSILAGAYEQYF. In DNA, the CDR3 is TGTGCCAGCAGTTACTCGATCCTAGCGGGGGCCTACGAGCAGTACTTC.

V usage is TRBV19 and J usage is TRBJ1-4; D remains unclear. Germline values: CDR1 LNHDA, CDR2 SQIVND (reference sequence). The CDR3 consists of 15 residues. The V and J ends lost 0 bases and 1 base respectively, with 6 bases between them. CDR3 DNA sequence: TGTGCCAGTAGTATAGAGCGAGGAACTAATGAAAAACTGTTTTTT. Translation: CASSIERGTNEKLFF.

This sequence joins TRBV9 and TRBJ1-1; 10 bases line up with TRBD1. The CDR3 covers 15 residues. V lost 7 bases and J lost 0; bases outside the gene matches: 6. Germline lookup yields CDR1 SGDLS and CDR2 YYNGEE. As DNA, the CDR3 is TGTGCCAGCGGGGACAGGGGTGGTATGAACACTGAAGCTTTCTTT. This encodes CASGDRGGMNTEAFF.

V is TRBV5-4 and J is TRBJ2-3; 11 bases are a match to TRBD2. This CDR3 spans 17 amino acids. Germline V lookup: CDR1 SGHNT, CDR2 YYREEE (reference sequence). V trimming: 0 bases; J trimming: 2 bases; junction bases outside the gene matches: 5. CDR3 protein: CASSLAAGLADTDTQYF. CDR3 DNA: TGTGCCAGCAGCTTGGCCGCGGGACTAGCGGACACAGATACGCAGTATTTT. Supplemented by reference TRBV5-4 and TRBJ2-3, the full variable domain reads ETGVTQSPTHLIKTRGQQVTLRCSSQSGHNTVSWYQQALGQGPQFIFQYYREEENGRGNFPPRFSGLQFPNYSSELNVNALELDDSALYLCASSLAAGLADTDTQYFGPGTRLTVL.

This clone was seen only a few times. The V gene is TRBV10-2, the J gene TRBJ1-1; 9 nucleotides match TRBD1. The junction had 6 bases not matched to a gene; V was cut back by 6 bases and J by 1 base. Germline V CDR1 and CDR2: WSHSY, SAAADI. CDR3 length: 15 residues. In DNA form, the CDR3 reads TGCGCCAGCAGACCCCCGGGACAGGGGAACACTGAAGCTTTCTTT. Protein: CASRPPGQGNTEAFF.

The chain recombines TRBV11-2 with TRBJ1-4; D ambiguous. This CDR3 region has 13 residues. The V and J ends lost 1 base and 6 bases respectively, with 6 bases between them. Germline CDR1 reads SGHAT; CDR2 reads FQNNGV. The CDR3 is CASSLGGYEKLFF. CDR3 in DNA: TGTGCCAGCAGCTTAGGCGGTTATGAAAAACTGTTTTTT. The whole variable domain, filled in from reference TRBV11-2 and TRBJ1-4, reads EAGVAQSPRYKIIEKRQSVAFWCNPISGHATLYWYQQILGQGPKLLIQFQNNGVVDDSQLPKDRFSAERLKGVDSTLKIQPAKLEDSAVYLCASSLGGYEKLFFGSGTQLSVL.

The chain employs TRBV7-9 and TRBJ2-3; 9 bases agree with TRBD1. This CDR3 contains 16 residues. With V trimmed by 4 bases and J by 8 bases, 13 bases remained unmatched. CDR1 and CDR2 (germline): SEHNR, FQNEAQ (reference sequence). CDR3 nucleotide sequence: TGTGCCAGCAGCTCCTGGGACAGGGCTTTGGTGGGTACGCAGTATTTT. It specifies CASSSWDRALVGTQYF.

For this clone: One junction end disagrees with the germline gene, perhaps due to a read error. This chain connects TRBV7-9 to TRBJ1-2; the D is unclear. Germline CDR1 is SEHNR and CDR2 is FQNEAQ (reference sequence). The CDR3 length is 12 residues. The CDR3 here is CSSSLLESGYTF. The CDR3 DNA sequence: TGTTCCAGCAGCTTACTTGAGTCTGGCTACACCTTC.

V usage is TRBV5-1 and J usage is TRBJ2-3, with D possibly matching TRBD1 (6 bases). Germline-derived CDR1 and CDR2 are SGHRS and YFSETQ. The CDR3 runs to 15 residues. V shed 2 bases and J shed 3 bases, with 13 bases lying between them. CDR3 loop: CASSFQGKGTDTQYF. The DNA for the CDR3 is TGCGCCAGCAGCTTTCAGGGGAAGGGGACAGATACGCAGTATTTT.